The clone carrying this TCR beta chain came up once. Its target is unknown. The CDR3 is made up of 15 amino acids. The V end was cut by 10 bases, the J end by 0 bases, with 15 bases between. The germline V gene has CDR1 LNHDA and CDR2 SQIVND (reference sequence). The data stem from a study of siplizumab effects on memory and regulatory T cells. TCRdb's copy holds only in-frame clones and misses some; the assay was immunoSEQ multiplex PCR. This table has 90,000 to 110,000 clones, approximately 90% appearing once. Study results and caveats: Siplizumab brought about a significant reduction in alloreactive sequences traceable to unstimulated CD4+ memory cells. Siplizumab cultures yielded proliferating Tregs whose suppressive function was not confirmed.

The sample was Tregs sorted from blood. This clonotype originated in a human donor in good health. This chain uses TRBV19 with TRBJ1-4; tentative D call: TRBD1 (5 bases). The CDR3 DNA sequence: TGTGCCATCGGGGCAGCCGGTGCAACTAATGAAAAACTGTTTTTT. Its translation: CAIGAAGATNEKLFF.